A selection of T cell receptor beta chains follows, all from one sample in a study of blood T cell repertoires in COVID-19. This table comes from immunoSEQ multiplex PCR, and its TCRdb copy is limited to in-frame clones, with some not included. The data show roughly 250,000 clones, 70% to 90% seen once. The sample consisted of PBMCs or T cells enriched from blood (not recorded which). These receptors were collected from a woman in her thirties or forties with acute COVID-19. The CDR3 runs from the conserved cysteine through the conserved F or W. Fields, in order: clone size, D gene, J gene, V gene, CDR3 DNA, CDR3 protein. A D gene is named only where the DNA matches it firmly. Some rows have no size entry. The others give once, few or many, or a class for an expanded clone.

-	-	TRBJ1-2	TRBV7-2	TGTGCCAGCAGCTTAGCGGACACCCGCCATGGCTACACCTTC	CASSLADTRHGYTF
-	-	TRBJ1-2	TRBV19	TGTGCCAGTAGTGATGAGGGACACCCGGTCTATGGCTACACCTTC	CASSDEGHPVYGYTF
-	-	TRBJ1-2	TRBV5-1	TGCGCCAGCAGCTCTGGGGGCAGACTGCTATGGGGCTATGGCTACACCTTC	CASSSGGRLLWGYGYTF
-	-	TRBJ1-1	TRBV18	TGTGCCAGCTCACCCCTGACTGGGAACACTGAAGCTTTCTTT	CASSPLTGNTEAFF
-	-	TRBJ1-2	TRBV2	TGTGCCAGCAGTGAAATGACAGCATCTTATGGCTACACCTTC	CASSEMTASYGYTF
few	TRBD1	TRBJ1-5	TRBV28	TGTGCCAGCAGTTTGACAGGGTGGAATCAGCCCCAGCATTTT	CASSLTGWNQPQHF
-	-	TRBJ1-2	TRBV29-1	TGCAGCGTTTTTCGGCCGGAGCTTGGCTACACCTTC	CSVFRPELGYTF
-	-	TRBJ1-5	TRBV19	TGTGCCAGTAGTATTTCGGGGGGAAGCCAACCCCAGCATTTT	CASSISGGSQPQHF
-	-	TRBJ2-2	TRBV11-2	TGTGCCAGCAGCTTAGCAGGGTATACCGGGGAGCTGTTTTTT	CASSLAGYTGELFF
-	TRBD1	TRBJ1-3	TRBV18	TGTGCCAGCTCCGGACAGGGCGAAGGAAACACCATATATTTT	CASSGQGEGNTIYF
-	TRBD1	TRBJ1-5	TRBV2	TGTGCCAGCTCCGGACAGGGAAATCAGCCCCAGCATTTT	CASSGQGNQPQHF
-	TRBD1	TRBJ1-6	TRBV28	TGTGCCAGCAGTCCCGACAGGGTTCCGACTAATTCACCCCTCCACTTT	CASSPDRVPTNSPLHF
-	-	TRBJ1-3	TRBV9	TGTGCCAGCAGCGTATTCGAGGAGGTTCTCTCTGGAAACACCATATATTTT	CASSVFEEVLSGNTIYF
-	-	TRBJ1-2	TRBV25-1	TGTGCCAGCAGTGAATGGGACATTAGAGATGGCTACACCTTC	CASSEWDIRDGYTF
-	-	TRBJ1-5	TRBV5-1	TGCGCCAGCAGCGTTGGTTCAGGGTCTAGCAATCAGCCCCAGCATTTT	CASSVGSGSSNQPQHF
-	-	TRBJ1-4	TRBV7-9	TGTGCCAGCAAGACACACACATCCCGAGTCCCACCAACTAATGAAAAACTGTTTTTT	CASKTHTSRVPPTNEKLFF
-	TRBD1	TRBJ1-5	TRBV30	TGTGCCTGGAGTGTAATTCGAGGGGGCGGTCAGCCCCAGCATTTT	CAWSVIRGGGQPQHF
-	TRBD1	TRBJ1-2	TRBV12-3/TRBV12-4	TGTGCCAGCAGGCTGACAGGGATGGGTGGCTACACCTTC	CASRLTGMGGYTF
few	-	TRBJ2-1	TRBV3-1/TRBV3-2	TGTGCCAGCAGCGCGACGGGGGTCTATGAGCAGTTCTTC	CASSATGVYEQFF
-	-	TRBJ1-2	TRBV5-1	TGCGCCAGCCGAGGGTCGGGAAGCGAAAGGGTCTATGGCTACACCTTC	CASRGSGSERVYGYTF
-	TRBD2	TRBJ2-4	TRBV5-1	TGCGCCAGCAGCTTGGCTAGCGGGAGACCTTTAGCCAAAAACATTCAGTACTTC	CASSLASGRPLAKNIQYF
-	TRBD1	TRBJ1-1	TRBV5-5	TGTGCCAGCAGCTTGGAAGGGACAGGGGAATTAGGCACTGAAGCTTTCTTT	CASSLEGTGELGTEAFF
-	TRBD2	TRBJ2-5	TRBV6-5	TGTGCCAGCAGGCTCGGACTAGCGGGACTAGAGACCCAGTACTTC	CASRLGLAGLETQYF
-	-	TRBJ2-5	TRBV3-1/TRBV3-2	TGTGCCAGCAGCCAAGGGGGTGGGGCGCGGACCCAGTACTTC	CASSQGGGARTQYF
-	-	TRBJ1-4	TRBV27	TGTGCCAGCAGTTTAGGGGGCGCCTCTAATGAAAAACTGTTTTTT	CASSLGGASNEKLFF
-	-	TRBJ1-1	TRBV30	TGTGCCTGGAGTGTAGGGGCCCTCACTGAAGCTTTCTTT	CAWSVGALTEAFF
-	TRBD1	TRBJ1-6	TRBV7-6	TGTGCCAGCAGCTTACGATCCCAGGGGGTTAATTCACCCCTCCACTTT	CASSLRSQGVNSPLHF